The 21 T cell receptor beta chains reported below all come from one sample, sequenced in a study of blood T cell repertoires in COVID-19. Libraries were prepared by immunoSEQ multiplex PCR; TCRdb keeps only in-frame clonotypes and omits some of them. The sample holds over 30,000 clones; about 90% are singletons and the top ten take roughly 0.99%. Sequencing was performed on peripheral blood. The receptors come from a man aged 65 to 79 with active or convalescent COVID-19.

This chain uses TRBV6-5 with TRBJ1-1, with no clear D. Trimming removed 6 bases from V and 6 bases from J, with 14 bases in between. The CDR3 runs 13 residues. Germline V gene data show CDR1 as MNHEY and CDR2 as SVGAGI. CDR3 in DNA: TGTGCCAGCAGCTATTCTAGGAGGCCTGAAGCTTTCTTT. It encodes CASSYSRRPEAFF.

The genes are TRBV4-3 and TRBJ1-1; maybe TRBD1 (5 bases). CDR3 length equals 14 residues. Germline V gene sequence: CDR1 LGHNA, CDR2 YSLEER. V lost 3 bases, J lost 1 base, and 9 bases lay in between. The CDR3 loop is CASSQQDRNTEAFF. In DNA form, the CDR3 reads TGCGCCAGCAGCCAGCAAGACAGGAACACTGAAGCTTTCTTT.

The gene calls are TRBV10-1 and TRBJ2-2; 9 bases are a match to TRBD1. Germline loops: CDR1 WNHNN, CDR2 SYGVQD (reference sequence). The V segment lost 4 bases and the J segment 4 bases; nucleotides outside the gene matches: 7. The length of the CDR3 is 16 residues. The DNA for the CDR3 is TGCGCCAGCAGTGGTAACAGGGGGCGCGGCACCGGGGAGCTGTTTTTT. This sequence encodes CASSGNRGRGTGELFF.

This rearrangement joins TRBV6-6 to TRBJ2-7; 7 bases align to TRBD1. Germline loops: CDR1 MNHNY, CDR2 SVGAGI (reference sequence). The CDR3 has 13 amino acids. V trimming: 6 bases; J trimming: 4 bases; junction bases outside the gene matches: 6. The DNA of the CDR3 is TGTGCCAGCAGGGAACAGGGGCGATACGAGCAGTACTTC. Its protein product is CASREQGRYEQYF.

This rearrangement joins TRBV6-2 or TRBV6-3 to TRBJ1-6; D gene unclear. Trimming took off 2 bases at V and 0 bases at J, with 5 bases between the two ends. Germline lookup yields CDR1 MNHEY and CDR2 SVGEGT. The CDR3 extends over 15 amino acids. CDR3 amino acids: CASSYDSSYNSPLHF. For the CDR3, the DNA is TGTGCCAGCAGTTACGATAGCTCCTATAATTCACCCCTCCACTTT.

This chain joins TRBV5-1 and TRBJ2-1; 9 nucleotides match TRBD1. This CDR3 contains 16 residues. Germline CDR1 and CDR2: SGHRS and YFSETQ. J lost 6 bases, V lost 5 bases, and 12 bases had no gene match. CDR3 amino acids: CASRAHPGQGFNEQFF. The DNA for the CDR3 is TGCGCCAGCAGAGCCCATCCGGGACAGGGATTCAATGAGCAGTTCTTC.

The rearrangement links TRBV5-1 to TRBJ1-1; 7 bases agree with TRBD1. Germline CDR1 SGHRS, CDR2 YFSETQ. The CDR3 loop spans 17 amino acids. V lost 2 bases to trimming and J lost 5 bases; unmatched junction nucleotides: 15. The CDR3 loop is CASSFGDSDRAGTEAFF. For the CDR3, the DNA is TGCGCCAGCAGCTTCGGCGATAGCGACAGGGCGGGGACTGAAGCTTTCTTT.

The chain employs TRBV6-5 and TRBJ1-5; D may be TRBD1 (6 bases). In germline, CDR1 is MNHEY, CDR2 SVGAGI. Trimming removed 6 bases from V and 6 bases from J, with 15 bases in between. This CDR3 is 14 amino acids long. The CDR3 bases are TGTGCCAGCAGCAGCCAGGGGAATTCTCAGCCCCAGCATTTT. Its protein is CASSSQGNSQPQHF.

The chain links TRBV27 to TRBJ1-5; perhaps TRBD1 as D (5 bases). The V gene lost 6 bases and the J gene lost 6 bases, with 12 bases spanning the gap. CDR1 and CDR2 (germline): MNHEY, SMNVEV (reference sequence). The CDR3 sequence is 13 residues long. DNA for the CDR3: TGTGCCAGCAGCCCGAAGGGGCGTCAGCCCCAGCATTTT. Amino acid sequence: CASSPKGRQPQHF.

J is TRBJ1-1 and V is TRBV5-1; TRBD1 is a possible D gene (6 bases). The CDR3 covers 14 residues. V was cut by 1 base and J by 1 base, with 8 bases left in between. Germline CDR1 is SGHRS and CDR2 is YFSETQ. CDR3 nucleotides: TGCGCCAGCAGCTTGACAGGGCGGAACACTGAAGCTTTCTTT. This encodes CASSLTGRNTEAFF.

V is TRBV28 and J is TRBJ1-1; 8 nucleotides line up with TRBD1. The CDR3 extends over 12 amino acids. V shed 11 bases, J shed 4 bases, and the junction held 6 bases outside the gene matches. Germline V gene sequence: CDR1 MDHEN, CDR2 SYDVKM. CDR3 sequence (DNA): TGTGCCTCAGGGGGCGGGAGCACTGAAGCTTTCTTT. Protein product: CASGGGSTEAFF.

The chain has TRBV7-9 and TRBJ1-1; 7 bases align to TRBD1. J lost 3 bases, V lost 8 bases, and 6 bases had no gene match. This CDR3 contains 13 residues. Germline V gives CDR1 SEHNR, CDR2 FQNEAQ (reference sequence). CDR3 sequence reads: CASRGQMDTEAFF. The DNA for the CDR3 is TGTGCCAGCCGGGGACAGATGGACACTGAAGCTTTCTTT.

The chain recombines TRBV28 with TRBJ2-1; the match to TRBD2 covers 7 bases. CDR3 length: 17 amino acids. Germline V gene lookup returns CDR1 MDHEN and CDR2 SYDVKM. V was pared by 6 bases and J by 7 bases, with 18 bases of the junction left unmatched. The CDR3 DNA reads TGTGCCAGCAGCCCTATCAGGAGCGGGAAATGGGGGAATGAGCAGTTCTTC. Translated, it gives CASSPIRSGKWGNEQFF.

The chain recombines TRBV5-5 with TRBJ1-4; perhaps TRBD1 as D (5 bases). Trimming pared 0 bases from V and 5 bases from J, leaving 8 bases between. The length of the CDR3 is 14 residues. Germline CDR1 reads SGHKS; CDR2 reads YYEKEE (reference sequence). CDR3 nucleotide sequence: TGTGCCAGCAGCTTGGTGGCAGGGAATGAAAAACTGTTTTTT. Translated: CASSLVAGNEKLFF.

In its sample, this clone was seen once. This chain links TRBV19 with TRBJ2-2, with D maybe TRBD1 (9 bases). Germline assignment: CDR1 LNHDA and CDR2 SQIVND (reference sequence). This CDR3 region has 19 residues. V shed 3 bases and J shed 5 bases, with 25 bases lying between them. CDR3 nucleotide sequence: TGTGCCAGTAGTATTCTAACAGGGGGCTCGCGGGAGGCTACCGGGGAGCTGTTTTTT. Amino acids: CASSILTGGSREATGELFF.

The rearrangement links TRBV7-2 to TRBJ1-6; D remains unclear. From germline, CDR1 is SGHTA and CDR2 FQGNSA. The length of the CDR3 is 13 residues. Trimming pared 1 base from V and 14 bases from J, leaving 12 bases between. Written as DNA, the CDR3 is TGTGCCAGCAGCTTAGGGAGCGGGTTCACCCTCCACTTT. Residues: CASSLGSGFTLHF.

This clone has only one observation. DNA of the CDR3: TGCGCCAGCAGCACAGGCCCGGTAATCGTTTCTGAAGCTTTCTTT. Its protein product is CASSTGPVIVSEAFF. The rearrangement links TRBV5-1 to TRBJ1-1, with D possibly TRBD1 on 5 matching bases. Germline V gene sequence: CDR1 SGHRS, CDR2 YFSETQ. The V gene lost 4 bases and the J gene lost 6 bases, with 19 bases spanning the gap. This CDR3 is 15 amino acids long.

This chain connects TRBV15 to TRBJ2-1, with 8 bases matching TRBD2. This CDR3 is 12 amino acids long. The germline CDR1 and CDR2 sequences are LNHNV and YYDKDF (reference sequence). Trimming took 4 bases from V and 13 from J; bases not matched to a gene: 6. This chain's CDR3 is CATSKERESQFF. The CDR3 DNA sequence: TGTGCCACCAGCAAAGAGCGGGAGTCACAGTTCTTC.

This clone was seen once. This chain links TRBV7-2 with TRBJ2-1; 8 bases match TRBD2. CDR3 length: 15 amino acids. Germline CDR1 reads SGHTA; CDR2 reads FQGNSA. The V segment lost 3 bases and the J segment 7 bases; nucleotides outside the gene matches: 8. The CDR3 coding sequence is TGTGCCAGCAGCTTCGGATCGGGGGGGCTTAATGAGCAGTTCTTC. This encodes CASSFGSGGLNEQFF. The entire variable domain, with the rest obtained from reference TRBV7-2 and TRBJ2-1, is as follows: GAGVSQSPSNKVTEKGKDVELRCDPISGHTALYWYRQSLGQGLEFLIYFQGNSAPDKSGLPSDRFSAERTGGSVSTLTIQRTQQEDSAVYLCASSFGSGGLNEQFFGPGTRLTVL.

This clone was seen once. V gene TRBV14 combines with J gene TRBJ2-3, with 7 bases that match TRBD2. V trimming: 4 bases; J trimming: 2 bases; junction bases outside the gene matches: 3. The CDR3 is 14 residues long. Germline-derived CDR1 and CDR2 are SGHDN and FVKESK. CDR3 in amino acids: CASSPGGFTDTQYF. The CDR3 DNA follows: TGTGCCAGCAGCCCGGGGGGTTTCACAGATACGCAGTATTTT.

The chain carries TRBV20-1 and TRBJ2-3; D gene ambiguous. The V and J ends lost 3 bases and 4 bases respectively, with 8 bases between them. The CDR3 is 12 amino acids. Germline loops: CDR1 DFQATT, CDR2 SNEGSKA (reference sequence). The CDR3 region has the DNA TGCAGTGCTAGTGGCCCGGCAGATACGCAGTATTTT. This sequence encodes CSASGPADTQYF.